Each of the 5 T cell receptor beta chains below was sequenced from the same sample in a study of cytomegalovirus exposure and HLA in healthy donors. The PCR had 60 Vbeta and 13 Jbeta primers. This table comes from immunoSEQ multiplex PCR, and its TCRdb copy is limited to in-frame clones, with some not included. The table for this sample gives around 88,000 clones. Sequencing used PBMCs. The receptors shown here come from a girl under 18 in good health and CMV-seropositive.

The V gene is TRBV7-2, the J gene TRBJ2-3; TRBD2 matches 9 bases. J was trimmed by 4 bases and V by 4 bases; bases with no gene match: 3. The CDR3 is made up of 14 amino acids. Germline CDR1 reads SGHTA; CDR2 reads FQGNSA. The CDR3, as DNA: TGTGCCAGCAGCTCGGGACTAGCCCCAGATACGCAGTATTTT. Translated: CASSSGLAPDTQYF.

The chain carries TRBV30 and TRBJ1-3, with 10 nucleotides matching TRBD1. This CDR3 contains 17 residues. In germline, CDR1 is GTSNPN, CDR2 SVGIG (reference sequence). With V trimmed by 2 bases and J by 7 bases, 14 bases remained unmatched. In DNA, the CDR3 is TGTGCCTGGAGTACGTTAGCTCCGGGACAGGGGTATAACACCATATATTTT. Encoded protein: CAWSTLAPGQGYNTIYF.

This chain uses TRBV5-4 with TRBJ1-6; D gene ambiguous. Germline-derived CDR1 and CDR2 are SGHNT and YYREEE (reference sequence). This CDR3 has 17 amino acids. V gave up 4 bases and J gave up 0 bases, with 14 bases separating them. The CDR3 protein is CASSTHLTGSYNSPLHF. CDR3 bases: TGTGCCAGCAGCACTCACCTAACTGGCTCCTATAATTCACCCCTCCACTTT. The variable domain in full, with the rest retrieved from reference TRBV5-4 and TRBJ1-6, is ETGVTQSPTHLIKTRGQQVTLRCSSQSGHNTVSWYQQALGQGPQFIFQYYREEENGRGNFPPRFSGLQFPNYSSELNVNALELDDSALYLCASSTHLTGSYNSPLHFGNGTRLTVT.

The chain joins TRBV11-2 to TRBJ1-2; D is perhaps TRBD1 (6 bases). The germline CDR1 and CDR2 sequences are SGHAT and FQNNGV. Trimming cost V 6 bases and J 7 bases, with 6 bases left between them. The CDR3 covers 10 residues. This CDR3 is CASRGAGYTF. In DNA, the CDR3 is TGTGCCAGCAGGGGGGCTGGCTACACCTTC.

This chain joins TRBV7-7 and TRBJ2-5; 7 nucleotides line up with TRBD1. The CDR3 covers 14 residues. Germline-derived CDR1 and CDR2 are SSHAT and FNYEAQ (reference sequence). The J segment lost 7 bases and the V segment lost 5 bases, leaving 10 bases of the junction unmatched. For the CDR3, the DNA is TGTGCCAGCAGCCGACAGGGCGTCCTGGCGACCCAGTACTTC. Translation: CASSRQGVLATQYF.